This T cell receptor (beta chain) is from a study of type 1 regulatory T cells. Turning to the study itself: This in vitro CD4 product, T-allo10, is enriched for Tr1 cells and alloantigen-specific. Overall study findings and caveats: Type 1 regulatory T cells had a more restricted TCR repertoire than non-type 1 regulatory T cells.

Notes on this clonotype: Its target is unknown.

TCRdb re-called the reads through MiXCR, storing one row per CDR3 protein. Found here are roughly 60,000 distinct CDR3 sequences, 62% of them singletons; the top ten hold over 1.5%. Germline loops: CDR1 SGHTA, CDR2 FQGTGA. CDR3 length: 14 residues. V was clipped by 5 bases and J by 0 bases, with 8 bases between them. This chain connects TRBV7-3 to TRBJ2-1; TRBD2 might be the D (6 bases). Input material: cultured non-Tr1 T cells, either the whole culture or a sorted T cell fraction (not recorded which). The receptor was derived from a human donor in good health. As DNA, the CDR3 is TGTGCCAGCAGCCAGGGAGGCTCCTACAATGAGCAGTTCTTC. Translating it yields CASSQGGSYNEQFF.